This entry lists 25 T cell receptor beta chains sequenced from one sample in a study of cytomegalovirus exposure and HLA in healthy donors. 13 Jbeta primers and 60 Vbeta primers were used for the PCR. TCRdb's copy holds only in-frame clones and misses some; the assay was immunoSEQ multiplex PCR. The table has 240,000 or so clones, around 80% seen once; the top ten hold 8%. Input material: PBMCs. The source of these receptors is a woman aged 55-69 years in good health and CMV-seropositive.

The chain carries TRBV28 and TRBJ1-1; 8 bases are a match to TRBD1. This CDR3 contains 15 residues. Trimming removed 6 bases from V and 3 bases from J; junction bases left unmatched: 9. CDR1 MDHEN and CDR2 SYDVKM come from the germline V gene. CDR3 protein: CASRTSGTGYTEAFF. DNA for the CDR3: TGTGCCAGCAGAACTTCCGGGACAGGCTACACTGAAGCTTTCTTT.

The chain carries TRBV27 and TRBJ2-7; TRBD1 matches at 8 bases. After removal of 6 bases from V and 0 bases from J, the junction contained 10 bases not matched to a gene. The CDR3 is 16 residues long. Per the germline V gene, CDR1 is MNHEY and CDR2 is SMNVEV (reference sequence). The chain's CDR3 is CASRPTGTGFSYEQYF. The CDR3 DNA sequence: TGTGCCAGCAGACCAACCGGGACAGGCTTCTCCTACGAGCAGTACTTC.

This clone is a singleton in its sample. The CDR3, as DNA: TGTGCCTCCGACCTCAGACTAGCGGCTAGCACAGATACGCAGTATTTT. Protein sequence: CASDLRLAASTDTQYF. J is TRBJ2-3 and V is TRBV6-6, with TRBD2 matching over 9 bases. Germline V gene data show CDR1 as MNHNY and CDR2 as SVGAGI (reference sequence). After removal of 11 bases from V and 0 bases from J, the junction contained 12 bases not matched to a gene. The CDR3 sequence is 16 residues long.

This clone was found a few times. This rearrangement joins TRBV28 to TRBJ1-1, with D maybe TRBD1 (6 bases). CDR3 length equals 14 residues. V gave up 3 bases and J gave up 4 bases, with 12 bases separating them. Germline CDR1 is MDHEN and CDR2 is SYDVKM. This CDR3 is CASSFRGAVTEAFF. CDR3 bases: TGTGCCAGCAGTTTCCGGGGGGCTGTCACTGAAGCTTTCTTT.

The gene calls are TRBV9 and TRBJ1-5; D remains ambiguous. Germline CDR1 reads SGDLS; CDR2 reads YYNGEE. The CDR3 has 14 residues. The V end was cut by 3 bases, the J end by 7 bases, with 14 bases between. CDR3 protein: CASSGGGGFQPQHF. CDR3 in DNA: TGTGCCAGCAGCGGAGGAGGAGGATTCCAGCCCCAGCATTTT.

CDR3 DNA: TGTGCCAGCTCCACCATGAGGGCGGGAGTCGGCACAGATACGCAGTATTTT. It encodes CASSTMRAGVGTDTQYF. V gene TRBV28 combines with J gene TRBJ2-3; 7 positions match TRBD2. There are 17 residues in the CDR3. V was clipped by 8 bases and J by 1 base; unmatched bases: 15. Germline V gene sequence: CDR1 MDHEN, CDR2 SYDVKM.

The V call is TRBV27, the J call TRBJ1-4; D is possibly TRBD1 (6 bases). Germline V CDR1 and CDR2: MNHEY, SMNVEV (reference sequence). Trimming removed 5 bases at V and 7 bases at J, with 17 bases between. The length of the CDR3 is 15 residues. In DNA form, the CDR3 reads TGTGCCAGCAGTCCCCACACCTTAGGGGGTGAAAAACTGTTTTTT. Amino acid sequence: CASSPHTLGGEKLFF. Variable domain in full (rest from reference TRBV27 and TRBJ1-4): EAQVTQNPRYLITVTGKKLTVTCSQNMNHEYMSWYRQDPGLGLRQIYYSMNVEVTDKGDVPEGYKVSRKEKRNFPLILESPSPNQTSLYFCASSPHTLGGEKLFFGSGTQLSVL.

The V and J genes are TRBV5-4 and TRBJ2-2, with TRBD1 as a possible D gene (6 bases). Germline V lookup: CDR1 SGHNT, CDR2 YYREEE (reference sequence). The CDR3 has 15 residues. V was clipped by 3 bases and J by 5 bases, with 14 bases between them. In DNA, the CDR3 is TGTGCCAGCAGCTCCACAGGGTGGAAGACCGGGGAGCTGTTTTTT. The encoded protein is CASSSTGWKTGELFF.

This chain joins TRBV5-4 and TRBJ2-1; 7 nucleotides agree with TRBD2. Germline CDR1 SGHNT, CDR2 YYREEE (reference sequence). The V and J ends lost 0 bases and 3 bases, in that order; junction bases with no gene match: 3. This CDR3 comprises 15 residues. As DNA, the CDR3 is TGTGCCAGCAGCTTGGACAGCGGGAACTACAATGAGCAGTTCTTC. This sequence encodes CASSLDSGNYNEQFF.

Of note for this clone: Other DNA sequences from this sample encode an identical CDR3 as well. V is TRBV7-8 and J is TRBJ2-1, with 13 bases identical to TRBD2. Germline CDR1 and CDR2: SGHVS and FQNEAQ. V trimming: 5 bases; J trimming: 5 bases; junction bases outside the gene matches: 15. This CDR3 contains 19 residues. The CDR3 protein is CASSAEWTSGRRGHNEQFF. CDR3 DNA sequence: TGTGCCAGCAGCGCCGAATGGACTAGCGGGAGAAGGGGCCACAATGAGCAGTTCTTC.

The chain carries TRBV7-2 and TRBJ2-7; possible D gene TRBD2, 6 bases. The V gene's germline CDR1 is SGHTA and CDR2 FQGNSA. The CDR3 extends over 12 amino acids. Between the trimmed V and J ends, which lost 11 bases and 1 base, there was a span of 12 bases. The DNA for the CDR3 is TGTGCCGAGGAGGGGTATTCCTACGAGCAGTACTTC. The encoded protein is CAEEGYSYEQYF. The full variable domain, its missing parts supplied by reference TRBV7-2 and TRBJ2-7, is GAGVSQSPSNKVTEKGKDVELRCDPISGHTALYWYRQSLGQGLEFLIYFQGNSAPDKSGLPSDRFSAERTGGSVSTLTIQRTQQEDSAVYLCAEEGYSYEQYFGPGTRLTVT.

The V and J genes are TRBV6-5 and TRBJ2-2, with D tentatively TRBD1 (8 bases). The CDR3 is 15 residues long. CDR1 MNHEY and CDR2 SVGAGI come from the germline V gene. Trimming stripped 6 bases from V and 6 bases from J, with 17 bases between. The CDR3 sequence: CASSHGQGGSGELFF. Written as DNA, the CDR3 is TGTGCCAGCAGCCACGGACAGGGAGGGTCCGGGGAGCTGTTTTTT.

The V and J genes are TRBV11-2 and TRBJ1-2; a weak D match, TRBD1 (6 bases). The length of the CDR3 is 16 residues. Germline-derived CDR1 and CDR2 are SGHAT and FQNNGV. V was trimmed by 4 bases and J by 6 bases, leaving 21 bases between them. The CDR3 nucleotides read TGTGCCAGCAGCTCCGACCCGGGGAAGGGGGGGAATGGCTACACCTTC. Amino acids: CASSSDPGKGGNGYTF.

This sequence joins TRBV5-1 and TRBJ2-7, with TRBD2 matching over 11 bases. V lost 0 bases and J lost 6; bases outside the gene matches: 2. This CDR3 is built from 14 residues. CDR1 SGHRS and CDR2 YFSETQ come from the germline V gene. The CDR3 region is CASSLDLAGGEQYF. In DNA form, the CDR3 reads TGCGCCAGCAGCTTGGATCTAGCGGGGGGCGAGCAGTACTTC.

The J gene is TRBJ2-2, the V gene TRBV7-3; TRBD1 agrees at 9 bases. CDR1 is SGHTA and CDR2 is FQGTGA in the germline V gene. The CDR3 is made up of 14 amino acids. Unmatched junction bases numbered 4, after V lost 5 bases and J lost 6 bases. The CDR3 sequence is CASSTRTGAGELFF. The CDR3 DNA reads TGTGCCAGCAGCACACGGACAGGGGCCGGGGAGCTGTTTTTT.

The chain combines TRBV19 with TRBJ1-1; D may be TRBD1 (5 bases). This CDR3 spans 13 amino acids. V was trimmed by 3 bases and J by 3 bases, leaving 8 bases between them. The germline V gene encodes CDR1 LNHDA and CDR2 SQIVND (reference sequence). The CDR3 is CASSMARDTEAFF. The CDR3, as DNA: TGTGCCAGTAGTATGGCCAGGGACACTGAAGCTTTCTTT.

V and J are TRBV29-1 and TRBJ2-1, with D unresolved. CDR1 is SQVTM and CDR2 is ANQGSEA in the germline V gene. Trimming took off 6 bases at V and 9 bases at J, with 12 bases between the two ends. The CDR3 has 11 residues. The DNA for the CDR3 is TGCAGCGTCTTTTCGCAGCGTGAGCAGTTCTTC. This translates into CSVFSQREQFF.

The chain joins TRBV20-1 to TRBJ2-5; D not resolved. Trimming removed 5 bases from V and 5 bases from J, with 6 bases in between. Germline V CDR1 and CDR2: DFQATT, SNEGSKA (reference sequence). This CDR3 spans 10 amino acids. CDR3 region: CSAWRETQYF. Written as DNA, the CDR3 is TGCAGTGCTTGGCGGGAGACCCAGTACTTC.

This clone was recorded only once. This rearrangement joins TRBV7-9 to TRBJ1-2, with unresolved D. V gave up 5 bases and J gave up 6 bases, with 16 bases separating them. Germline CDR1 reads SEHNR; CDR2 reads FQNEAQ (reference sequence). The CDR3 is 14 amino acids. The CDR3 DNA is TGTGCCAGCAGCCCAGACCCGAGGAATAATGGCTACACCTTC. This translates into CASSPDPRNNGYTF.

The rearrangement uses TRBV18 and TRBJ1-2, with TRBD1 matching over 10 bases. CDR1 and CDR2 from the germline V gene are KGHSH and LQKENI. V lost 3 bases and J lost 2; bases outside the gene matches: 0. The CDR3 runs 14 residues. The CDR3 spells CASSPTGGNYGYTF. The CDR3 nucleotides are TGTGCCAGCTCACCGACAGGGGGCAACTATGGCTACACCTTC.

The rearrangement uses TRBV5-5 and TRBJ2-2; 8 nucleotides agree with TRBD1. With 2 bases clipped from V and 2 bases from J, the junction kept 5 bases outside the gene matches. Germline CDR1 SGHKS, CDR2 YYEKEE (reference sequence). The CDR3 totals 16 residues. CDR3 amino acids: CASSLMTGVNTGELFF. The CDR3 DNA is TGTGCCAGCAGCTTAATGACAGGGGTTAACACCGGGGAGCTGTTTTTT.

V usage is TRBV10-2 and J usage is TRBJ2-7; a weak D match, TRBD1 (6 bases). Germline CDR1 WSHSY, CDR2 SAAADI. This CDR3 is built from 14 residues. The V and J ends lost 8 bases and 3 bases respectively, with 17 bases between them. CDR3 in amino acids: CASSPSQGNYEQYF. In DNA, the CDR3 is TGCGCCAGCTCACCCTCACAGGGTAACTACGAGCAGTACTTC.

The chain carries TRBV4-1 and TRBJ2-6; D uncertain. The ends were cut back, 1 base at V and 0 bases at J, with 7 bases in the middle. CDR1 MGHRA and CDR2 YSYEKL come from the germline V gene. The CDR3 runs 16 residues. CDR3 amino acids: CASSQGRNSGANVLTF. The CDR3 nucleotides are TGCGCCAGCAGCCAAGGGCGGAACTCTGGGGCCAACGTCCTGACTTTC.

The V gene is TRBV18, the J gene TRBJ2-7, with D perhaps matching TRBD1 (6 bases). CDR1 KGHSH and CDR2 LQKENI come from the germline V gene. The CDR3 is 13 residues long. V shed 3 bases and J shed 3 bases, with 9 bases lying between them. CDR3: CASSPGQYYEQYF. In DNA, the CDR3 is TGTGCCAGCTCACCGGGACAATACTACGAGCAGTACTTC. Full variable domain (remainder filled in from reference TRBV18 and TRBJ2-7): NAGVMQNPRHLVRRRGQEARLRCSPMKGHSHVYWYRQLPEEGLKFMVYLQKENIIDESGMPKERFSAEFPKEGPSILRIQQVVRGDSAAYFCASSPGQYYEQYFGPGTRLTVT.

The CDR3 sequence: CASSDPGLAKRSNEQFF. The CDR3 coding sequence is TGTGCCAGCAGCGACCCCGGACTAGCGAAGAGGTCGAATGAGCAGTTCTTC. The V gene is TRBV28, the J gene TRBJ2-1; 9 bases fit TRBD2. Germline trimming cut 6 bases from V and 7 bases from J; bases unmatched to any gene: 16. Germline values: CDR1 MDHEN, CDR2 SYDVKM. This CDR3 comprises 17 residues.